This TCR beta chain stems from a study of lymphopenia after photon versus proton radiotherapy. Profiling relied on immunoSEQ multiplex PCR, and the TCRdb table lists in-frame clones only, not all of them. The top ten clones hold 3% to 4.5% of a sample with over 20,000 clones, around four fifths of them seen once. CDR1 is KGHSH, CDR2 LQKENI, per germline. With V trimmed by 4 bases and J by 7 bases, 9 bases remained unmatched. CDR3 length: 14 amino acids. The TCR originated in a woman aged 45-65 years with pancreatic cancer. The specimen comprised peripheral blood, sampled from a patient treated with photon-based radiotherapy. The chain carries TRBV18 and TRBJ1-2; 7 nucleotides line up with TRBD1. CDR3 loop: CASSLGTALFGYTF. As DNA, the CDR3 is TGTGCCAGCTCACTAGGGACAGCCCTTTTTGGCTACACCTTC.